These 8 T cell receptor beta chains were all obtained from the same sample, sequenced in a study of T cells in Graves' hyperthyroidism and ophthalmopathy. Using RNA transcripts as the source, TCR beta CDR3 regions were amplified. TCR CDR3 regions were first amplified by RT-PCR with HTBI primers. TCRdb reanalysed the multiplex PCR reads using MiXCR and keeps one entry per CDR3 protein. In the table there are 640,000 or so distinct CDR3 sequences, approximately 14% of which are singletons. Sequencing input: blood. Receptor source: a woman younger than 30 with Graves' ophthalmopathy.

This clonotype was recorded at least ten times. This chain uses TRBV12-3 or TRBV12-4 with TRBJ2-1; no clear D. The CDR3 totals 13 residues. Trimming cost V 4 bases and J 7 bases, with 11 bases left between them. CDR3 sequence reads: CASSSTEWNEQFF. Written as DNA, the CDR3 is TGTGCCAGCAGTTCCACCGAGTGGAATGAGCAGTTCTTC.

The chain is built from TRBV3-1 and TRBJ2-3, with 11 positions matching TRBD2. CDR1 is LGHDT, CDR2 YNNKEL, per germline (reference sequence). V shed 0 bases and J 1 base; nucleotides not matched to a gene: 6. The CDR3 is made up of 18 amino acids. Here the CDR3 reads CASSQDWGSGRGTDTQYF. CDR3 nucleotide sequence: TGTGCCAGCAGCCAAGATTGGGGTAGCGGGAGGGGCACAGATACGCAGTATTTT.

In its sample, this clonotype was seen many times. The junction does not match germline at one end; this may be a read error. The chain couples TRBV7-7 to TRBJ2-1, with TRBD2 matching over 9 bases. CDR3 size: 14 residues. Germline V lookup: CDR1 SSHAT, CDR2 FNYEAQ (reference sequence). The CDR3 DNA follows: TGTGCTAGCAGCTTAGCGGGAGCCCCCAATGAGCAGTTCTTC. Protein product: CASSLAGAPNEQFF.

The J gene is TRBJ2-3, the V gene TRBV2, with 8 bases fitting TRBD2. Losses at the gene ends were 11 bases for V and 4 bases for J; bases not matched to a gene: 5. CDR3 size: 12 residues. Germline lookup yields CDR1 SNHLY and CDR2 FYNNEI. CDR3 region: CADGRVADTQYF. CDR3 bases: TGTGCCGACGGGAGGGTGGCAGATACGCAGTATTTT.

This clonotype appeared many times. The chain uses TRBV6-2 or TRBV6-3 and TRBJ2-7, with TRBD2 as a possible D gene (6 bases). With 4 bases removed from V and 4 bases from J, the gap between germline ends came to 17 bases. The CDR3 totals 15 residues. Germline V gene lookup returns CDR1 MNHEY and CDR2 SVGEGT. The DNA for the CDR3 is TGTGCCAGCAGTTTGCCCCGGGGAGGAATATACGAGCAGTACTTC. Translated: CASSLPRGGIYEQYF.

This clonotype occurred a few times. The chain links TRBV9 to TRBJ2-7; 9 bases match TRBD2. Trimming took 0 bases from V and 1 from J; bases not matched to a gene: 5. CDR1 is SGDLS and CDR2 is YYNGEE in the germline V gene. The length of the CDR3 is 16 residues. DNA of the CDR3: TGTGCCAGCAGCGTAGATAGCGGGAGTATTTCCTACGAGCAGTACTTC. Amino acids: CASSVDSGSISYEQYF.

This clonotype appeared many times. This chain joins TRBV11-1 and TRBJ2-6; possible D gene TRBD2, 5 bases. This CDR3 has 18 amino acids. The germline CDR1 and CDR2 sequences are SGHAT and FQDESV (reference sequence). Trimming removed 3 bases from V and 0 bases from J, with 15 bases in between. CDR3 loop: CASSLMGGLFSGANVLTF. CDR3 sequence (DNA): TGTGCCAGCAGCTTGATGGGCGGGCTATTCTCTGGGGCCAACGTCCTGACTTTC. Together with reference TRBV11-1 and TRBJ2-6, the CDR3 gives the full variable domain: EAEVAQSPRYKITEKSQAVAFWCDPISGHATLYWYRQILGQGPELLVQFQDESVVDDSQLPKDRFSAERLKGVDSTLKIQPAELGDSAMYLCASSLMGGLFSGANVLTFGAGSRLTVL.

The chain employs TRBV5-1 and TRBJ2-2; the D gene is possibly TRBD2 (6 bases). Trimming shortened V by 8 bases and J by 2 bases, and 13 bases separated the two germline ends. CDR3 size: 14 residues. Looked up from germline, CDR1 is SGHRS and CDR2 is YFSETQ. This CDR3 reads CASTLAGNTGELFF. CDR3 nucleotides: TGCGCCAGTACCCTCGCGGGAAACACCGGGGAGCTGTTTTTT.